The entry below gives a single TCR beta chain sequence along with its context. The sample carries other DNA sequences with the same CDR3. Participant ages covered about 18 to 90 years across 25 or so US areas. Clinical histories supplied by participants themselves formed the basis of cohort assignment. The data stem from a study of blood T cell repertoires in COVID-19. The CDR3 totals 16 residues. V lost 2 bases and J lost 3; bases outside the gene matches: 6. Germline V lookup: CDR1 MNHEY, CDR2 SVGAGI. TCRdb keeps only in-frame clones here, not all; method: immunoSEQ multiplex PCR. This table holds roughly 200,000 clones, 85% to 90% found once.

The material sequenced was PBMCs or T cells enriched from blood (not recorded which). The sequence was collected from a young woman with acute COVID-19. V gene TRBV6-5 combines with J gene TRBJ2-7, with 11 bases lining up with TRBD1. The CDR3 sequence is CASSYHRDRGIYEQYF. In DNA, the CDR3 is TGTGCCAGCAGTTACCACCGGGACAGGGGGATCTACGAGCAGTACTTC.